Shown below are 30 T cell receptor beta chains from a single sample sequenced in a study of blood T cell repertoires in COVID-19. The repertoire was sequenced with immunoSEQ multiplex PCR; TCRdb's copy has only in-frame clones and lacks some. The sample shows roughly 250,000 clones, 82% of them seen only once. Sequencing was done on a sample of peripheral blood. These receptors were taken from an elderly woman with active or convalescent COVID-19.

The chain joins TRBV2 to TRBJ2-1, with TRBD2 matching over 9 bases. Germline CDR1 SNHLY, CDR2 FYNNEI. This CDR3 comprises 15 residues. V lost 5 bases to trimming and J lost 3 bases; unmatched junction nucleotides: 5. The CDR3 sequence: CASSPLAGSYNEQFF. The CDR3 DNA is TGTGCCAGCAGTCCTCTAGCGGGGAGCTACAATGAGCAGTTCTTC.

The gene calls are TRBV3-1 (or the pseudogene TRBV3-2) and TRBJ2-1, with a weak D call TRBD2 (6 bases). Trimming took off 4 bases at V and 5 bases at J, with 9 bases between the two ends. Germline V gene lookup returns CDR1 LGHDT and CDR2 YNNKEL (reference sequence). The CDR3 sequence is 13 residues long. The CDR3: CASSLTSDNEQFF. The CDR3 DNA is TGTGCCAGCAGCCTGACTAGTGACAATGAGCAGTTCTTC.

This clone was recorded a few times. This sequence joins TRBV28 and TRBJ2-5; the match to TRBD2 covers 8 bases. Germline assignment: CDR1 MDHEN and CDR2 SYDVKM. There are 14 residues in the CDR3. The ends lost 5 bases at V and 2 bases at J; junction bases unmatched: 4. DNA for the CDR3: TGTGCCAGCAGTCGCGCTAGCGGGCAAGAGACCCAGTACTTC. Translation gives CASSRASGQETQYF.

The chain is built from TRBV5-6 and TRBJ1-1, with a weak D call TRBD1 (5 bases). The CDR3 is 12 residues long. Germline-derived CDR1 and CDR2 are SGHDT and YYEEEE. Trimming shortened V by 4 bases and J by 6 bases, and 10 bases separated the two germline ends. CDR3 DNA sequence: TGTGCCAGCAGCCTCACAGGAGCTGAAGCTTTCTTT. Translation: CASSLTGAEAFF.

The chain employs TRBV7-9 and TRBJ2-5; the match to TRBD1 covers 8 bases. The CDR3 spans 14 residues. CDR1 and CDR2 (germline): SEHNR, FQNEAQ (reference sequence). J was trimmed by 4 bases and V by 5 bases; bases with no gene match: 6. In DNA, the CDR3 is TGTGCCAGCAGCCCACGACAGGGGCCAGAGACCCAGTACTTC. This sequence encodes CASSPRQGPETQYF.

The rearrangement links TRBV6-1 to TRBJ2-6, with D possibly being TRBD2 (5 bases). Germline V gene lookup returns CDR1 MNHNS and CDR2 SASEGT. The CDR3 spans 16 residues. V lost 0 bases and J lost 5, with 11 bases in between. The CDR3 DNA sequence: TGTGCCAGCAGTGAAGCGCTCGGGGTAAGGGCCAACGTCCTGACTTTC. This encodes CASSEALGVRANVLTF.

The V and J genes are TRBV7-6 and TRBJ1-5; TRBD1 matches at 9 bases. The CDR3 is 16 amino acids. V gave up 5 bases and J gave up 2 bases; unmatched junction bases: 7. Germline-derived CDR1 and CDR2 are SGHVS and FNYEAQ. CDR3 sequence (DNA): TGTGCCAGCAGCCTACAGGGGGCCGCGGGCAATCAGCCCCAGCATTTT. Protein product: CASSLQGAAGNQPQHF.

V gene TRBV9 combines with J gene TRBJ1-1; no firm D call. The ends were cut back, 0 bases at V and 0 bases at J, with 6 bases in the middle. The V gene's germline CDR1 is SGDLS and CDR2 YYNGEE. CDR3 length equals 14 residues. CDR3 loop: CASSVASVNTEAFF. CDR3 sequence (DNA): TGTGCCAGCAGCGTAGCGTCGGTGAACACTGAAGCTTTCTTT.

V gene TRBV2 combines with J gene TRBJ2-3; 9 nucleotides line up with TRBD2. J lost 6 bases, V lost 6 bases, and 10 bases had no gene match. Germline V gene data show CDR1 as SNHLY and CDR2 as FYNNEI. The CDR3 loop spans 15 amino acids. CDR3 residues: CASRTGLAPHDTQYF. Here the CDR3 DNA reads TGTGCCAGCAGGACCGGACTAGCGCCCCACGATACGCAGTATTTT.

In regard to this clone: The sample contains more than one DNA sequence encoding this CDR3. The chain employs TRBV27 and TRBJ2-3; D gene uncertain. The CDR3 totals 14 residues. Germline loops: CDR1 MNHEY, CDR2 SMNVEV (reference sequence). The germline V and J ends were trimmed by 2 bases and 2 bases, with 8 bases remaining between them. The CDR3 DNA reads TGTGCCAGCAGTTTACTTTCCCCCACAGATACGCAGTATTTT. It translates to CASSLLSPTDTQYF.

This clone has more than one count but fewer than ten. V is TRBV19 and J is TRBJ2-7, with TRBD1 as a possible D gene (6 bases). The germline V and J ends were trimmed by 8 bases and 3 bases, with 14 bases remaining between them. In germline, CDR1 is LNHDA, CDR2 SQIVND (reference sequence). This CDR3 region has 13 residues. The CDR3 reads CASARDTRYEQYF. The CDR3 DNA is TGTGCCAGTGCCCGGGACACCCGCTACGAGCAGTACTTC.

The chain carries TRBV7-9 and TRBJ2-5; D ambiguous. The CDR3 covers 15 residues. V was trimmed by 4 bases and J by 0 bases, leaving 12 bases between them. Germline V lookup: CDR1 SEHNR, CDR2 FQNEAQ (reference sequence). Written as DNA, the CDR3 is TGTGCCAGCAGCTCCTATGACTTGAACCAAGAGACCCAGTACTTC. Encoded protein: CASSSYDLNQETQYF.

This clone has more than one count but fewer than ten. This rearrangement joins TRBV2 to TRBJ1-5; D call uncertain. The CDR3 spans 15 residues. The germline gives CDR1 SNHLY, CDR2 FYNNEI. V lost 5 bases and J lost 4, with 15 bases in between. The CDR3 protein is CASSMLSVGNQPQHF. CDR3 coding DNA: TGTGCCAGCAGTATGTTGTCGGTCGGGAATCAGCCCCAGCATTTT.

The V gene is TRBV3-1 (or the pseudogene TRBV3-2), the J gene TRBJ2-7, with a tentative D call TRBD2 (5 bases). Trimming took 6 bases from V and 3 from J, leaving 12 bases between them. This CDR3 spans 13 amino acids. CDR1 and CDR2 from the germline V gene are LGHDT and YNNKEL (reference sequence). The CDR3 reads CASRPRDSYEQYF. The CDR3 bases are TGTGCCAGCAGACCCCGGGATAGCTACGAGCAGTACTTC.

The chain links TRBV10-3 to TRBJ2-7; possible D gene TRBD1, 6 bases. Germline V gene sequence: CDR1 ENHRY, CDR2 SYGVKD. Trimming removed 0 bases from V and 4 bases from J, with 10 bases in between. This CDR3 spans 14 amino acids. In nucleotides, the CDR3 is TGTGCCATCAGTGAGTCAGGGGGTTTTTACGAGCAGTACTTC. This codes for CAISESGGFYEQYF.

The CDR3 sequence: CASSLSIVFGLGQGGTEAFF. The CDR3 nucleotides read TGTGCCAGCAGTTTATCGATTGTCTTCGGGTTGGGACAGGGAGGGACTGAAGCTTTCTTT. The rearrangement links TRBV27 to TRBJ1-1; 9 bases are a match to TRBD1. CDR1 and CDR2 (germline): MNHEY, SMNVEV (reference sequence). The CDR3 totals 20 residues. V shed 0 bases, J shed 5 bases, and the junction held 19 bases outside the gene matches.

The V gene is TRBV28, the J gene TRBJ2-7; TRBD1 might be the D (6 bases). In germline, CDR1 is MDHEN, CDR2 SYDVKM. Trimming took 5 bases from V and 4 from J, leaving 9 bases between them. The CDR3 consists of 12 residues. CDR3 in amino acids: CASSTGMYEQYF. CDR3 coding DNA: TGTGCCAGCAGTACAGGGATGTACGAGCAGTACTTC. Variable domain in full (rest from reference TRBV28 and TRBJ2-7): DVKVTQSSRYLVKRTGEKVFLECVQDMDHENMFWYRQDPGLGLRLIYFSYDVKMKEKGDIPEGYSVSREKKERFSLILESASTNQTSMYLCASSTGMYEQYFGPGTRLTVT.

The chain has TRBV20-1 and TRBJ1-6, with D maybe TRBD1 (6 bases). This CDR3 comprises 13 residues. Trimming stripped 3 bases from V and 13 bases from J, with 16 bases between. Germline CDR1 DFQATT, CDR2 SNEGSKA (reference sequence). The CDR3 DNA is TGCAGTGCTAGTCAGGACAGTTATACTCCCCTCCACTTT. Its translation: CSASQDSYTPLHF.

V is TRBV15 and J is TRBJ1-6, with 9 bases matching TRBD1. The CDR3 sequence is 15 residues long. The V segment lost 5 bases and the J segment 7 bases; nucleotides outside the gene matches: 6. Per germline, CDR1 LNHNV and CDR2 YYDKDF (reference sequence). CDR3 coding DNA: TGTGCCACCAGCGCCCACAGGGGGCGGAATTCACCCCTCCACTTT. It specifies CATSAHRGRNSPLHF.

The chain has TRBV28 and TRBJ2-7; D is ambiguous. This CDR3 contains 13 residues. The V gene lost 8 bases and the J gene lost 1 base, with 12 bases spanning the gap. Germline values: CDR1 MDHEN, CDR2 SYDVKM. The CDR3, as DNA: TGTGCCAGCGCCGGCAGGCAATCCTACGAGCAGTACTTC. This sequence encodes CASAGRQSYEQYF.

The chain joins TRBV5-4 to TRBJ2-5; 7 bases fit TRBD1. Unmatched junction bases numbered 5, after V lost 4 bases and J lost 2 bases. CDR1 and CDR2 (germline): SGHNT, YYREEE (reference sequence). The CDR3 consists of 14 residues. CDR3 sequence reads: CASSQTGTQETQYF. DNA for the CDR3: TGTGCCAGCAGCCAGACAGGGACGCAAGAGACCCAGTACTTC.

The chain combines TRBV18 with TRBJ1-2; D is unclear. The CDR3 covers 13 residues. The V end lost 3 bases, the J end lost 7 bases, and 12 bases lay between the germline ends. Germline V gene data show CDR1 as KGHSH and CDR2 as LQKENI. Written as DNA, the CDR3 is TGTGCCAGCTCACCCAGGCTAATTAGTGGCTACACCTTC. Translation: CASSPRLISGYTF.

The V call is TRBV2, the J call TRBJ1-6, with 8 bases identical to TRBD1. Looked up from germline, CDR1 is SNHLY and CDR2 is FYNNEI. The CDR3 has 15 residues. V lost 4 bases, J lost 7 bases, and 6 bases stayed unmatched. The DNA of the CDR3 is TGTGCCAGCAGTGTAAATGGACAGGGAAATTCACCCCTCCACTTT. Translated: CASSVNGQGNSPLHF.

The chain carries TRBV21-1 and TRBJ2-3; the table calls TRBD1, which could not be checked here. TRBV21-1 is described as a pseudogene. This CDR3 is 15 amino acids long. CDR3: CASSRGQGEVDTQYF. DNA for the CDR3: TGTGCCAGCAGCAGGGGACAGGGTGAGGTAGATACGCAGTATTTT.

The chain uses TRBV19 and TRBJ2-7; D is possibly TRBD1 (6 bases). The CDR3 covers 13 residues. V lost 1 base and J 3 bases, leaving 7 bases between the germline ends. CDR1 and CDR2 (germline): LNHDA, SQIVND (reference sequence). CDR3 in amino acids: CASSIVGGYEQYF. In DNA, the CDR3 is TGTGCCAGTAGTATAGTAGGGGGCTACGAGCAGTACTTC.

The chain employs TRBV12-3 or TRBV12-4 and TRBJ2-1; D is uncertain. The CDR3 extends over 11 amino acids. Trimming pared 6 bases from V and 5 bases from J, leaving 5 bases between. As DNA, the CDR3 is TGTGCCAGCAGAGCTAACAATGAGCAGTTCTTC. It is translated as CASRANNEQFF.

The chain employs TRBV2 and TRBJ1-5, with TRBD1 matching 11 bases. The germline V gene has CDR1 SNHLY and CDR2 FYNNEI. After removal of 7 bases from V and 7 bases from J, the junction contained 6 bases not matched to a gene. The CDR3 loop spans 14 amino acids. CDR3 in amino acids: CASTGQGAGQPQHF. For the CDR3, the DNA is TGTGCCAGCACCGGACAGGGGGCCGGCCAGCCCCAGCATTTT.

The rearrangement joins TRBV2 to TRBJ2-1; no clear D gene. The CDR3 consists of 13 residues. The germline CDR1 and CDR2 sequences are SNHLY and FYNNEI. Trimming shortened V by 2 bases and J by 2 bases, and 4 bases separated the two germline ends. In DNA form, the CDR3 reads TGTGCCAGCAGTGAAAACACCTACAATGAGCAGTTCTTC. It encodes CASSENTYNEQFF.

CDR3 sequence (DNA): TGTGCCAGCAGGACGGACAGGGCCATGAACACTGAAGCTTTCTTT. Amino acids: CASRTDRAMNTEAFF. The genes are TRBV2 and TRBJ1-1; 8 positions agree with TRBD1. CDR3 size: 15 residues. Germline V CDR1 and CDR2: SNHLY, FYNNEI. The junction had 6 bases not matched to a gene; V was cut back by 6 bases and J by 0 bases.

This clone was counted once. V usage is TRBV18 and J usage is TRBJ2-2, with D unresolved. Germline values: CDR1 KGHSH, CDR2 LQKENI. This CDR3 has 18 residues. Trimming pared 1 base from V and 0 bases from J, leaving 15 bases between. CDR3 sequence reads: CASSPQRSANPNTGELFF. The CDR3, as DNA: TGTGCCAGCTCACCACAGAGATCCGCAAATCCGAACACCGGGGAGCTGTTTTTT.